The 6 T cell receptor beta chains listed next were all sequenced from one sample in a study of blood T cell repertoires in COVID-19. TCRdb's table, derived via immunoSEQ multiplex PCR, lists solely in-frame clones and lacks some. The repertoire has some 200,000 clones, about 87% of them found once; the top ten carry 2.5% to 3%. The specimen sequenced was PBMCs or T cells enriched from blood (not recorded which). Every receptor here comes from a woman younger than 45 who had recovered from COVID-19.

The chain employs TRBV4-3 and TRBJ2-7, with 10 positions matching TRBD2. J lost 3 bases, V lost 4 bases, and 6 bases had no gene match. The CDR3 extends over 15 amino acids. From germline, CDR1 is LGHNA and CDR2 YSLEER. The CDR3 spells CASSPRSGGFYEQYF. The CDR3, as DNA: TGCGCCAGCAGCCCGCGTAGCGGGGGGTTCTACGAGCAGTACTTC.

The rearrangement uses TRBV7-2 and TRBJ1-1; D remains unclear. The CDR3 loop spans 13 amino acids. Deletions cut 3 bases from V and 1 base from J, with 6 bases between. In germline, CDR1 is SGHTA, CDR2 FQGNSA. The CDR3, as DNA: TGTGCCAGCAGCTTTCGGGAGAACACTGAAGCTTTCTTT. This sequence encodes CASSFRENTEAFF. Drawing the rest from reference TRBV7-2 and TRBJ1-1, the complete variable domain is GAGVSQSPSNKVTEKGKDVELRCDPISGHTALYWYRQSLGQGLEFLIYFQGNSAPDKSGLPSDRFSAERTGGSVSTLTIQRTQQEDSAVYLCASSFRENTEAFFGQGTRLTVV.

A few counts support this clone. The rearrangement joins TRBV7-9 to TRBJ1-5; D is perhaps TRBD1 (5 bases). Germline CDR1 reads SEHNR; CDR2 reads FQNEAQ (reference sequence). Trimming cost V 5 bases and J 0 bases, with 11 bases left between them. This CDR3 is 15 amino acids long. The CDR3 sequence is CASSGAGYSNQPQHF. CDR3 DNA sequence: TGTGCCAGCAGCGGGGCAGGGTATAGCAATCAGCCCCAGCATTTT. Together with reference TRBV7-9 and TRBJ1-5, the CDR3 gives the full variable domain: DTGVSQNPRHKITKRGQNVTFRCDPISEHNRLYWYRQTLGQGPEFLTYFQNEAQLEKSRLLSDRFSAERPKGSFSTLEIQRTEQGDSAMYLCASSGAGYSNQPQHFGDGTRLSIL.

The chain has TRBV5-1 and TRBJ2-3; 7 bases are shared with TRBD1. The CDR3 totals 15 residues. Germline assignment: CDR1 SGHRS and CDR2 YFSETQ. V lost 0 bases and J lost 6; bases outside the gene matches: 7. This chain's CDR3 is CASSLGGTVQDTQYF. The CDR3 nucleotides are TGCGCCAGCAGCTTGGGGGGGACAGTTCAGGATACGCAGTATTTT.

CDR3 in amino acids: CASSYSGTVNYGYTF. Written as DNA, the CDR3 is TGTGCCAGCAGTTACTCGGGGACAGTAAACTATGGCTACACCTTC. The rearrangement uses TRBV6-6 and TRBJ1-2; 7 nucleotides agree with TRBD1. Trimming removed 0 bases from V and 2 bases from J; junction bases left unmatched: 3. Germline lookup yields CDR1 MNHNY and CDR2 SVGAGI (reference sequence). This CDR3 contains 15 residues.

This clone was seen once. This chain joins TRBV6-5 and TRBJ1-2; maybe TRBD1 (5 bases). The V and J ends lost 0 bases and 8 bases respectively, with 13 bases between them. The germline CDR1 and CDR2 sequences are MNHEY and SVGAGI. The CDR3 runs 14 residues. The CDR3 loop is CASSYSMGLRGYTF. In nucleotides, the CDR3 is TGTGCCAGCAGTTACTCGATGGGACTTCGCGGCTACACCTTC.